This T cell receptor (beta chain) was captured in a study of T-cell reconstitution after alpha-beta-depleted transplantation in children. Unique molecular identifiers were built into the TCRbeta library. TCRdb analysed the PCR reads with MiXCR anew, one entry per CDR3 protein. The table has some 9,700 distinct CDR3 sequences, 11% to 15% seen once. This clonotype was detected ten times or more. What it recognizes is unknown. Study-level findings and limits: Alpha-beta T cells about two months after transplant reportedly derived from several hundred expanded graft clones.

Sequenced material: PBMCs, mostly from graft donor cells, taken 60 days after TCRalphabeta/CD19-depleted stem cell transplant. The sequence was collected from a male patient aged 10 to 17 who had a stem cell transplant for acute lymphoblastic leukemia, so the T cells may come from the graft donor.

Here the CDR3 reads CASSPRDRGDTQYF. CDR3 sequence (DNA): TGTGCCAGCAGCCCCCGGGACAGGGGAGATACGCAGTATTTT. The chain combines TRBV11-2 with TRBJ2-3; 10 bases agree with TRBD1. This CDR3 comprises 14 residues. Germline V lookup: CDR1 SGHAT, CDR2 FQNNGV. J lost 5 bases, V lost 5 bases, and 4 bases had no gene match.